The clone carrying this T cell receptor (beta chain) occurred a few times. Its target is not known. Assay: immunoSEQ multiplex PCR; the TCRdb copy retains only in-frame clones and omits some. The sample comprises 47,000 or so clones, 92% of which are singletons, and more than 1.4% rests with the top ten. This specimen belongs to a study of cytomegalovirus exposure and HLA in healthy donors. CDR3 length equals 15 residues. V was cut by 3 bases and J by 0 bases, with 6 bases left in between. Germline CDR1 is MNHNS and CDR2 is SASEGT. Study conclusions and caveats: Through in vitro validation, three CMV-associated chains were shown to be specific for CMV antigens.

The specimen was PBMCs. The V call is TRBV6-1, the J call TRBJ2-6; D not resolved. The receptor was derived from a man between 18 and 35 years old in good health and CMV-seronegative. The CDR3 DNA follows: TGTGCCAGCAGTGATGAGAGCTCTGGGGCCAACGTCCTGACTTTC. As protein: CASSDESSGANVLTF.